The 31 T cell receptor beta chains in this list originate from one sample, sequenced in a study of T cell repertoires in cytomegalovirus infection. TCRdb processed the reads anew with MiXCR; each CDR3 protein has one entry. The sample lists approximately 1,000,000 distinct CDR3 sequences; roughly 30% were seen once. These TCRs' antigens remain unknown. The sample consisted of cultured CD8+ T cells from PBMCs, taken from culture after CMV antigen stimulation. The origin of the receptors is a human donor in good health (CMV status not recorded). Some clones in this sample may be carry-over from other donors' samples.

This clonotype was counted at least ten times. The chain carries TRBV7-2 and TRBJ2-3; D is unclear. The V gene's germline CDR1 is SGHTA and CDR2 FQGNSA. The CDR3 spans 18 residues. Trimming took off 2 bases at V and 2 bases at J, with 20 bases between the two ends. The CDR3: CASSLHKDRPRLTDTQYF. The DNA for the CDR3 is TGTGCCAGCAGCTTACATAAAGATCGACCGAGGCTCACAGATACGCAGTATTTT.

A few counts support this clonotype. This rearrangement joins TRBV19 to TRBJ1-1, with D perhaps matching TRBD1 (6 bases). The CDR3 has 15 residues. In germline, CDR1 is LNHDA, CDR2 SQIVND (reference sequence). V was clipped by 3 bases and J by 3 bases, with 14 bases between them. DNA of the CDR3: TGTGCCAGTAGTATCCTTGAACAGGGTGACACTGAAGCTTTCTTT. Protein: CASSILEQGDTEAFF.

This sequence joins TRBV20-1 and TRBJ2-2; 16 bases line up with TRBD2. The CDR3 sequence is 18 residues long. Germline values: CDR1 DFQATT, CDR2 SNEGSKA (reference sequence). The trim removed 1 base at V and 1 base at J, leaving 3 bases unmatched. CDR3: CSARGGTSGGENTGELFF. The CDR3, as DNA: TGCAGTGCTAGAGGCGGGACTAGCGGGGGGGAGAACACCGGGGAGCTGTTTTTT.

This clonotype appeared a few times. CDR3 DNA: TGTGCCAGCAGCCAAACGGGACTACAAGAGACCCAGTACTTC. It specifies CASSQTGLQETQYF. The chain combines TRBV7-9 with TRBJ2-5; 7 bases match TRBD2. CDR1 is SEHNR, CDR2 FQNEAQ, per germline (reference sequence). The CDR3 runs to 14 residues. After removal of 5 bases from V and 2 bases from J, the junction contained 5 bases not matched to a gene.

This chain uses TRBV11-3 with TRBJ2-5, with TRBD1 identical over 7 bases. With 5 bases clipped from V and 1 base from J, the junction kept 4 bases outside the gene matches. The CDR3 consists of 14 residues. Per the germline V gene, CDR1 is SGHNT and CDR2 is YENEEA. The CDR3 region is CASSTRDSQETQYF. The CDR3 nucleotides read TGTGCCAGCAGCACCCGGGACAGCCAAGAGACCCAGTACTTC. Using reference TRBV11-3 and TRBJ2-5 for the parts outside the CDR3, the full variable domain is EAGVVQSPRYKIIEKKQPVAFWCNPISGHNTLYWYLQNLGQGPELLIRYENEEAVDDSQLPKDRFSAERLKGVDSTLKIQPAELGDSAVYLCASSTRDSQETQYFGPGTRLLVL.

V usage is TRBV4-3 and J usage is TRBJ2-2; 15 bases line up with TRBD2. Germline CDR1 LGHNA, CDR2 YSLEER. There are 18 residues in the CDR3. J was trimmed by 7 bases and V by 4 bases; bases with no gene match: 10. CDR3 amino acids: CASSRKGLAGGPNGELFF. CDR3 bases: TGCGCCAGCAGCCGAAAAGGACTAGCGGGGGGGCCGAACGGGGAGCTGTTTTTT.

The V gene is TRBV18, the J gene TRBJ1-1; D call uncertain. The CDR3 length is 15 residues. From germline, CDR1 is KGHSH and CDR2 LQKENI. V dropped 3 bases and J dropped 2 bases, with 13 bases sitting between them. The CDR3 here is CASSPRKGINTEAFF. CDR3 in DNA: TGTGCCAGCTCACCCCGTAAGGGAATTAACACTGAAGCTTTCTTT.

The chain's CDR3 is CASSSRQAPSSYNEQFF. In nucleotides, the CDR3 is TGTGCCAGCAGCTCCAGACAGGCGCCCAGCTCCTACAATGAGCAGTTCTTC. The rearrangement joins TRBV7-9 to TRBJ2-1; the D gene is possibly TRBD1 (6 bases). CDR3 size: 17 residues. CDR1 is SEHNR, CDR2 FQNEAQ, per germline (reference sequence). V lost 4 bases to trimming and J lost 0 bases, with 16 bases between them.

Concerning this clonotype: A read error is possible here, since a much larger clone lies one base away. This rearrangement joins TRBV7-2 to TRBJ2-3; D might be TRBD2 (6 bases). This CDR3 comprises 19 residues. In germline, CDR1 is SGHTA, CDR2 FQGNSA. The CDR3 DNA is TGTGCCGGCAGCCTATATGGTCAGGAGGGGTATTTCACCACAGATACGCAGTATTTT. Translating it yields CAGSLYGQEGYFTTDTQYF.

The chain links TRBV6-5 to TRBJ2-3, with 8 bases that match TRBD1. V lost 5 bases and J lost 4; bases outside the gene matches: 2. Looked up from germline, CDR1 is MNHEY and CDR2 is SVGAGI. This CDR3 spans 13 amino acids. CDR3: CASSRTGPDTQYF. CDR3 DNA: TGTGCCAGCAGTCGGACAGGGCCAGATACGCAGTATTTT.

V is TRBV20-1 and J is TRBJ2-7, with 7 bases lining up with TRBD2. The junction had 8 bases not matched to a gene; V was cut back by 0 bases and J by 3 bases. The germline gives CDR1 DFQATT, CDR2 SNEGSKA (reference sequence). This CDR3 spans 15 amino acids. Here the CDR3 reads CSARDRRGGFYEQYV. The DNA for the CDR3 is TGCAGTGCTAGAGATCGGAGGGGAGGGTTCTACGAGCAGTACGTC.

In regard to this clonotype: It may be a read error: a sequence one base away is much more abundant. The rearrangement links TRBV7-6 to TRBJ2-3; 7 nucleotides align to TRBD2. Germline V gives CDR1 SGHVS, CDR2 FNYEAQ. J gave up 5 bases and V 5 bases, and 10 bases lay outside the gene matches. CDR3 length: 15 amino acids. The CDR3 DNA sequence: TGTGCCAGCAGCCCTCTAGTGGGGGAGGGAGATACGCAGTATTTT. As protein: CASSPLVGEGDTQYF.

The chain employs TRBV5-1 and TRBJ1-2, with TRBD1 matching 8 bases. The germline V gene has CDR1 SGHRS and CDR2 YFSETQ. With 3 bases clipped from V and 1 base from J, the junction kept 5 bases outside the gene matches. This CDR3 is built from 15 residues. CDR3: CASSSTGVFNYGYTF. The CDR3 DNA follows: TGCGCCAGCAGCTCGACAGGGGTCTTTAACTATGGCTACACCTTC.

A remark on this clonotype: A much larger clone sits a single nucleotide away, making a read error possible. This rearrangement joins TRBV7-2 to TRBJ2-3; 7 bases agree with TRBD1. Germline V gene data show CDR1 as SGHTA and CDR2 as FQGNSA. Germline trimming cut 4 bases from V and 2 bases from J; bases unmatched to any gene: 18. The CDR3 extends over 19 amino acids. The CDR3 coding sequence is TGTGCCAGCAGCTCAGACTTGGACAGGCCGTGGGAGTCCACAGATACGCAGTATTTT. Its translation: CASSSDLDRPWESTDTQYF.

Ten or more counts support this clonotype. V is TRBV7-8 and J is TRBJ2-1; D is uncertain. V lost 2 bases and J lost 6, with 8 bases in between. The V gene's germline CDR1 is SGHVS and CDR2 FQNEAQ. The CDR3 length is 13 residues. The CDR3 here is CASSLMQVNEQFF. The CDR3 DNA is TGTGCCAGCAGCTTAATGCAGGTCAATGAGCAGTTCTTC.

There are a few counts of this clonotype. The V call is TRBV7-9, the J call TRBJ2-1; D is undetermined. In germline, CDR1 is SEHNR, CDR2 FQNEAQ (reference sequence). Trimming cost V 3 bases and J 8 bases, with 8 bases left between them. CDR3 size: 12 residues. The CDR3 coding sequence is TGTGCCAGCAGCTTTCCCGTGGATGAGCAGTTCTTC. Translation: CASSFPVDEQFF.

The chain uses TRBV2 and TRBJ2-1; unclear D gene. V lost 5 bases to trimming and J lost 7 bases, with 12 bases between them. Looked up from germline, CDR1 is SNHLY and CDR2 is FYNNEI. The CDR3 totals 13 residues. The CDR3 DNA is TGTGCCAGCAGTCCTCGATGGTGGAATGAGCAGTTCTTC. This codes for CASSPRWWNEQFF.

Ten or more counts support this clonotype. V usage is TRBV7-9 and J usage is TRBJ2-5; TRBD2 is a possible D gene (6 bases). The germline gives CDR1 SEHNR, CDR2 FQNEAQ (reference sequence). The V end was cut by 1 base, the J end by 3 bases, with 18 bases between. The CDR3 has 17 residues. CDR3 residues: CASSLGWKRRGEETQYF. The CDR3 nucleotides are TGTGCCAGCAGCTTAGGATGGAAGCGGAGGGGAGAAGAGACCCAGTACTTC.

The V gene is TRBV7-3, the J gene TRBJ2-7; TRBD2 agrees at 7 bases. V trimming: 1 base; J trimming: 5 bases; junction bases outside the gene matches: 2. This CDR3 has 13 amino acids. Germline V lookup: CDR1 SGHTA, CDR2 FQGTGA. The CDR3 loop reads CASSLRGLNEQYF. DNA of the CDR3: TGTGCCAGCAGCTTAAGGGGACTAAACGAGCAGTACTTC.

This clonotype is a singleton in its sample. This rearrangement joins TRBV6-2 or TRBV6-3 to TRBJ2-5, with 9 bases identical to TRBD1. Germline values: CDR1 MNHEY, CDR2 SVGEGT. The V segment lost 5 bases and the J segment 5 bases; nucleotides outside the gene matches: 12. This CDR3 is built from 16 residues. This CDR3 is CASSHEPGQGFETQYF. The CDR3 DNA reads as TGTGCCAGCAGTCACGAACCGGGACAGGGTTTCGAGACCCAGTACTTC.

Only a few counts were recorded for this clonotype. The rearrangement links TRBV5-5 to TRBJ2-2, with D maybe TRBD1 (5 bases). This CDR3 has 15 amino acids. Germline assignment: CDR1 SGHKS and CDR2 YYEKEE (reference sequence). V lost 3 bases to trimming and J lost 3 bases, with 12 bases between them. The CDR3 region is CASSSPQADTGELFF. DNA of the CDR3: TGTGCCAGCAGCTCTCCACAGGCGGACACCGGGGAGCTGTTTTTT.

This clonotype came up a few times. The chain combines TRBV27 with TRBJ1-1, with D possibly TRBD1 on 5 matching bases. The V end lost 5 bases, the J end lost 0 bases, and 13 bases lay between the germline ends. This CDR3 is 15 amino acids long. Germline values: CDR1 MNHEY, CDR2 SMNVEV (reference sequence). Here the CDR3 reads CASSPPGLLNTEAFF. CDR3 nucleotide sequence: TGTGCCAGCAGTCCCCCGGGACTTTTGAACACTGAAGCTTTCTTT.

This clonotype turned up a few times. CDR3 residues: CASREDRAPTDTQYF. Written as DNA, the CDR3 is TGTGCCAGCAGGGAGGACAGGGCCCCGACAGATACGCAGTATTTT. This chain connects TRBV7-9 to TRBJ2-3; 8 bases match TRBD1. CDR1 is SEHNR and CDR2 is FQNEAQ in the germline V gene (reference sequence). This CDR3 region has 15 residues. Trimming cost V 6 bases and J 3 bases; bases outside gene matches: 8.

Remarks on this clonotype: A much larger clone lies one base from this, so it may be a read error. V and J are TRBV7-2 and TRBJ1-1; the D gene is possibly TRBD1 (5 bases). There are 12 residues in the CDR3. Germline CDR1 and CDR2: SGHTA and FQGNSA. The CDR3 protein is CANSLEGSRAFF. The CDR3 DNA follows: TGTGCCAACAGCTTAGAGGGGTCCAGAGCTTTCTTT.

This clonotype has a handful of counts. This chain joins TRBV4-1 and TRBJ2-1; the D is unclear. Trimming took 5 bases from V and 7 from J, leaving 12 bases between them. Per germline, CDR1 MGHRA and CDR2 YSYEKL. There are 13 residues in the CDR3. In nucleotides, the CDR3 is TGCGCCAGCAGCTACGTTGGGGAAAATGAGCAGTTCTTC. The encoded protein is CASSYVGENEQFF.

This clonotype came up a few times. The rearrangement links TRBV19 to TRBJ1-1; D gene ambiguous. Germline V gives CDR1 LNHDA, CDR2 SQIVND (reference sequence). Deletions cut 1 base from V and 0 bases from J, with 9 bases between. This CDR3 has 15 amino acids. This CDR3 is CASSIGRFMNTEAFF. In DNA form, the CDR3 reads TGTGCCAGTAGTATAGGTCGGTTCATGAACACTGAAGCTTTCTTT.

This clonotype has just a few counts. The chain uses TRBV27 and TRBJ2-2; D gene ambiguous. Germline-derived CDR1 and CDR2 are MNHEY and SMNVEV (reference sequence). V was trimmed by 0 bases and J by 1 base, leaving 12 bases between them. The CDR3 loop spans 17 amino acids. The CDR3 nucleotides are TGTGCCAGCAGTTTATCGAGAGCCCGAAGGAACACCGGGGAGCTGTTTTTT. This codes for CASSLSRARRNTGELFF.

This clonotype showed up just a few times. The chain has TRBV29-1 and TRBJ1-2; D not certain. Germline loops: CDR1 SQVTM, CDR2 ANQGSEA. V dropped 8 bases and J dropped 1 base, with 8 bases sitting between them. The CDR3 extends over 11 amino acids. CDR3 amino acids: CSYRDNYGYTF. The CDR3 DNA sequence: TGCAGCTACCGAGATAACTATGGCTACACCTTC.

This rearrangement joins TRBV7-2 to TRBJ1-5; D ambiguous. The CDR3 totals 15 residues. Trimming removed 0 bases from V and 6 bases from J, with 12 bases in between. Germline assignment: CDR1 SGHTA and CDR2 FQGNSA. CDR3 sequence: CASSLAGGSGQPQHF. In DNA, the CDR3 is TGTGCCAGCAGCTTAGCGGGAGGGAGCGGTCAGCCCCAGCATTTT.

The chain carries TRBV27 and TRBJ2-1; D unresolved. Between the trimmed V and J ends, which lost 7 bases and 4 bases, there was a span of 11 bases. CDR1 is MNHEY, CDR2 SMNVEV, per germline (reference sequence). This CDR3 contains 13 residues. CDR3 sequence reads: CASNSDPYNEQFF. The CDR3 DNA is TGTGCCAGCAACTCTGACCCATACAATGAGCAGTTCTTC.

This clonotype showed up many times. The V gene is TRBV7-9, the J gene TRBJ2-1, with a weak D call TRBD1 (6 bases). This CDR3 has 17 amino acids. Looked up from germline, CDR1 is SEHNR and CDR2 is FQNEAQ (reference sequence). Trimming pared 10 bases from V and 3 bases from J, leaving 25 bases between. In DNA form, the CDR3 reads TGTGCCACCCGGTCGGCCCGTCAGGGGCGATTCTACAATGAGCAGTTCTTC. It encodes CATRSARQGRFYNEQFF.